This TCR beta chain comes out of a study of cytomegalovirus exposure and HLA in healthy donors. From germline, CDR1 is SGHAT and CDR2 FQNNGV. The ends lost 5 bases at V and 14 bases at J; junction bases unmatched: 12. The CDR3 loop spans 14 amino acids. PCR employed 60 Vbeta and 13 Jbeta primers. The repertoire was sequenced with immunoSEQ multiplex PCR; TCRdb's copy has only in-frame clones and lacks some. The sample lists 150,000 to 250,000 clones; approximately 85% were seen once. This receptor was identified in a woman in her 50s in good health and CMV-seropositive. The rearrangement uses TRBV11-2 and TRBJ1-6; 7 bases align to TRBD1. Sequenced material: PBMCs. CDR3 protein: CASSRGDSQLSLHF. CDR3 in DNA: TGTGCCAGCAGCAGAGGGGACAGTCAGTTGTCCCTCCACTTT.